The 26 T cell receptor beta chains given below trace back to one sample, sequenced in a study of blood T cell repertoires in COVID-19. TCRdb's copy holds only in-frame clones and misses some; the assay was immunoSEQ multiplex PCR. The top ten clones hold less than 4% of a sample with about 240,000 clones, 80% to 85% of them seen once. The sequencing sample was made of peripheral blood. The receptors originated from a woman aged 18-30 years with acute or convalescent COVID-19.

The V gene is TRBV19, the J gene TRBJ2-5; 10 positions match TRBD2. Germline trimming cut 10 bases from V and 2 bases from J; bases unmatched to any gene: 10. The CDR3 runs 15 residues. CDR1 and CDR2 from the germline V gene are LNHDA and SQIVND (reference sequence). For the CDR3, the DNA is TGTGCCACCCGGGCGATAGCGGGGGGTCAAGAGACCCAGTACTTC. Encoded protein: CATRAIAGGQETQYF. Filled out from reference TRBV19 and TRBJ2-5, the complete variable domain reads DGGITQSPKYLFRKEGQNVTLSCEQNLNHDAMYWYRQDPGQGLRLIYYSQIVNDFQKGDIAEGYSVSREKKESFPLTVTSAQKNPTAFYLCATRAIAGGQETQYFGPGTRLLVL.

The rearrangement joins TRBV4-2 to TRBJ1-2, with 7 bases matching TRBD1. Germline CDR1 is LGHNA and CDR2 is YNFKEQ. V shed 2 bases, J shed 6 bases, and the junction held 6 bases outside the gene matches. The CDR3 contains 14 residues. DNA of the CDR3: TGTGCCAGCAGCCAACGCCGGGACAGTGATGGCTACACCTTC. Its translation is CASSQRRDSDGYTF.

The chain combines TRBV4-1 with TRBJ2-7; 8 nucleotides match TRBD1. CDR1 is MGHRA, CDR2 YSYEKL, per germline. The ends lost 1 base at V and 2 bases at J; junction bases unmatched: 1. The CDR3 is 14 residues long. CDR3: CASSQGTGPYEQYF. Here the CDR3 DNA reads TGCGCCAGCAGCCAAGGGACAGGGCCCTACGAGCAGTACTTC.

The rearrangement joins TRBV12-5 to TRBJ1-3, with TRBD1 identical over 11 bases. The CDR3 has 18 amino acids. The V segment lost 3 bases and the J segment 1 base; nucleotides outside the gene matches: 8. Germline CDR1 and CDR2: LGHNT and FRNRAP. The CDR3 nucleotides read TGTGCTAGTGGTTTCAGCGTCGGGACAGGGGGATCTGGAAACACCATATATTTT. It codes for CASGFSVGTGGSGNTIYF.

Here the CDR3 DNA reads TGTGCCAGTAGTATCCTGTGGGGGGTACCGGGTAGCAATCAGCCCCAGCATTTT. This codes for CASSILWGVPGSNQPQHF. This chain joins TRBV19 and TRBJ1-5, with TRBD1 as a possible D gene (5 bases). The CDR3 covers 18 residues. V was trimmed by 3 bases and J by 0 bases, leaving 18 bases between them. Per the germline V gene, CDR1 is LNHDA and CDR2 is SQIVND (reference sequence).

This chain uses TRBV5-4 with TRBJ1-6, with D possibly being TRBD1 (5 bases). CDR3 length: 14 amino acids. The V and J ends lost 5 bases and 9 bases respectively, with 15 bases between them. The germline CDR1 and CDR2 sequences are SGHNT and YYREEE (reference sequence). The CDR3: CASRYVGGASPLHF. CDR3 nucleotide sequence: TGTGCCAGCAGGTATGTGGGGGGTGCTTCACCCCTCCACTTT.

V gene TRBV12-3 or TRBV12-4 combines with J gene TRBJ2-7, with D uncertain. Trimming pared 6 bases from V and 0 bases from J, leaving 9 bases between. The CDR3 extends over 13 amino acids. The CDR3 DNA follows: TGTGCCAGCAGCCGAGGATCCTCCTACGAGCAGTACTTC. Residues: CASSRGSSYEQYF.

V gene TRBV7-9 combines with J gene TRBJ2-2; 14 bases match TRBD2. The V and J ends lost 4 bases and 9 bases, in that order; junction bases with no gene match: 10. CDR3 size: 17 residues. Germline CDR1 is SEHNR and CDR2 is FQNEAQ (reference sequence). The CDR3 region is CASSSTSGRVIPWELFF. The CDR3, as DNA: TGTGCCAGCAGCTCGACTAGCGGGAGGGTAATTCCATGGGAGCTGTTTTTT.

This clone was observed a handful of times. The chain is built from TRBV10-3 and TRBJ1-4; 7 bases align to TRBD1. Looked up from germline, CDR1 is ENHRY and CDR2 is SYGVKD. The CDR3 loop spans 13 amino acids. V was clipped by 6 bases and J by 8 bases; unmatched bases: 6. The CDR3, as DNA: TGTGCCATCAGAAGCGACAGGGACGAAAAACTGTTTTTT. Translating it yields CAIRSDRDEKLFF.

The CDR3 DNA reads TGTGCCAGCAGCCTACAGGGAGTGGATGAGCAGTTCTTC. Translation: CASSLQGVDEQFF. The chain is built from TRBV11-2 and TRBJ2-1; a weak D match, TRBD1 (6 bases). Between the trimmed V and J ends, which lost 5 bases and 8 bases, there was a span of 13 bases. The V gene's germline CDR1 is SGHAT and CDR2 FQNNGV. The CDR3 totals 13 residues. Looking up the rest from reference TRBV11-2 and TRBJ2-1 gives the full variable domain: EAGVAQSPRYKIIEKRQSVAFWCNPISGHATLYWYQQILGQGPKLLIQFQNNGVVDDSQLPKDRFSAERLKGVDSTLKIQPAKLEDSAVYLCASSLQGVDEQFFGPGTRLTVL.

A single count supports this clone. CDR3 residues: CASSLAVTSSYNEQFF. The CDR3 region has the DNA TGTGCCAGCAGTTTAGCTGTAACGAGCTCCTACAATGAGCAGTTCTTC. The chain is built from TRBV27 and TRBJ2-1; unclear D gene. The CDR3 consists of 16 residues. V gave up 2 bases and J gave up 0 bases, with 11 bases separating them. Germline assignment: CDR1 MNHEY and CDR2 SMNVEV (reference sequence).

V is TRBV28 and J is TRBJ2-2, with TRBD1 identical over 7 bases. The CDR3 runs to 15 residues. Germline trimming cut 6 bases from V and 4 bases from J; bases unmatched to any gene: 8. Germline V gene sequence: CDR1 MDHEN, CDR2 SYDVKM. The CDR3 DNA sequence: TGTGCCAGCAGCATTACAGGGGCAGGCACCGGGGAGCTGTTTTTT. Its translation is CASSITGAGTGELFF.

CDR3 protein: CASSRSEGAPSYGYTF. For the CDR3, the DNA is TGTGCCAGCAGTCGCTCGGAGGGGGCCCCGTCTTACGGCTACACCTTC. This chain links TRBV11-1 with TRBJ1-2, with 7 bases lining up with TRBD1. J was trimmed by 8 bases and V by 6 bases; bases with no gene match: 18. CDR3 size: 16 residues. Germline lookup yields CDR1 SGHAT and CDR2 FQDESV (reference sequence). The full variable domain, in which reference TRBV11-1 and TRBJ1-2 provide the parts outside the CDR3, is EAEVAQSPRYKITEKSQAVAFWCDPISGHATLYWYRQILGQGPELLVQFQDESVVDDSQLPKDRFSAERLKGVDSTLKIQPAELGDSAMYLCASSRSEGAPSYGYTFGSGTRLTVV.

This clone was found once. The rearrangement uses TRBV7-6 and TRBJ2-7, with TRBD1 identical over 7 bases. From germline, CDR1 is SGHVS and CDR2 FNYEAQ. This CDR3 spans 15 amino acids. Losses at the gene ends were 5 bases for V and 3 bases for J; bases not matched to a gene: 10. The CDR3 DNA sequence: TGTGCCAGCAGCCTTCAGACAGGGTACTACTACGAGCAGTACTTC. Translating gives CASSLQTGYYYEQYF.

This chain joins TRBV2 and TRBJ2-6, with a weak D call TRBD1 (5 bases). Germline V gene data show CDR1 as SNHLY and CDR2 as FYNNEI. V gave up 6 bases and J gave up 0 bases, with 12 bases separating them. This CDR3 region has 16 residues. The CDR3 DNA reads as TGTGCCAGCAGGGGGCAAGCAGGCTCTGGGGCCAACGTCCTGACTTTC. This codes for CASRGQAGSGANVLTF.

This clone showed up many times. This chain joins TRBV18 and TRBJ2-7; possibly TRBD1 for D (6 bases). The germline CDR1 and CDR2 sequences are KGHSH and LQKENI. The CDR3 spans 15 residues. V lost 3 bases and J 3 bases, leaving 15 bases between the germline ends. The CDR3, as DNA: TGTGCCAGCTCACCGGTCTCGGACAGATACTACGAGCAGTACTTC. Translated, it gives CASSPVSDRYYEQYF.

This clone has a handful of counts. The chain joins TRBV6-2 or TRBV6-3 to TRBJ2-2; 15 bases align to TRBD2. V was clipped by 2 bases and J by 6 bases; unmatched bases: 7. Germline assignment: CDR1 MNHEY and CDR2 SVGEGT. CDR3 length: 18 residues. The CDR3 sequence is CASSYPGLAGGQAGELFF. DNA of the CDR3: TGTGCCAGCAGTTACCCTGGACTAGCGGGAGGGCAAGCCGGGGAGCTGTTTTTT.

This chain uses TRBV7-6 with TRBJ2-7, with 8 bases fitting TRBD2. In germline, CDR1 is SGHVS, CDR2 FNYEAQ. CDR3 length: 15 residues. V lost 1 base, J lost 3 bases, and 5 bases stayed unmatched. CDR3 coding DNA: TGTGCCAGCAGCTTAGGGGGACTAGGGGACTACGAGCAGTACTTC. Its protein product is CASSLGGLGDYEQYF.

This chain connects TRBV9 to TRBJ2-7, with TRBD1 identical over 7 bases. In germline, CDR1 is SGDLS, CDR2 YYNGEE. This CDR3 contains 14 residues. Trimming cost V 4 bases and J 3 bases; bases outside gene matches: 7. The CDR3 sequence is CASSKEGQLYEQYF. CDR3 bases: TGTGCCAGCAGCAAAGAGGGACAGCTCTACGAGCAGTACTTC.

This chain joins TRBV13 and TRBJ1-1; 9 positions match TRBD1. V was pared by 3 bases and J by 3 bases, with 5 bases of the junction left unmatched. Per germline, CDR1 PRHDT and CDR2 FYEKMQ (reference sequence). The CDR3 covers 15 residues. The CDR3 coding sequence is TGTGCCAGCAGCTTGTATTGGACAGGGGACACTGAAGCTTTCTTT. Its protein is CASSLYWTGDTEAFF.

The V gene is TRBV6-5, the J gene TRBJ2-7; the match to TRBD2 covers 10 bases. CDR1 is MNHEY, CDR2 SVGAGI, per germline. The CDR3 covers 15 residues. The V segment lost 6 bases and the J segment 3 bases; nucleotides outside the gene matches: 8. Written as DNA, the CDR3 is TGTGCCAGCAGGGAGGGACTAGCGAGACTCTACGAGCAGTACTTC. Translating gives CASREGLARLYEQYF.

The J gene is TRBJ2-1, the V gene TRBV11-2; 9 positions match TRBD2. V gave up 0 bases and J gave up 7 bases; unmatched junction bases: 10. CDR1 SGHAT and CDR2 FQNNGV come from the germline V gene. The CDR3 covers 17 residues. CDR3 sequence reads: CASSLEGLALQGNEQFF. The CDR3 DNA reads TGTGCCAGCAGCTTAGAGGGACTAGCTCTCCAGGGGAATGAGCAGTTCTTC.

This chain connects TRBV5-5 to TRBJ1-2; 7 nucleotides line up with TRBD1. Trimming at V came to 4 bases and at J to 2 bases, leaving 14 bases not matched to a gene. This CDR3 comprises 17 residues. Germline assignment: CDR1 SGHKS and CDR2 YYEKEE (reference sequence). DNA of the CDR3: TGTGCCAGCAGCACGGACCCCCGGGGACAGCAAAACTATGGCTACACCTTC. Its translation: CASSTDPRGQQNYGYTF.

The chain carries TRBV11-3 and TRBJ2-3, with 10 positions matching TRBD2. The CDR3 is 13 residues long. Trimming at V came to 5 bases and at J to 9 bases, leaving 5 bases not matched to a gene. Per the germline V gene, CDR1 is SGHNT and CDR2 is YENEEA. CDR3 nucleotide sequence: TGTGCCAGCAGCCGACGGACTAGCGGAACGCAGTATTTT. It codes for CASSRRTSGTQYF.

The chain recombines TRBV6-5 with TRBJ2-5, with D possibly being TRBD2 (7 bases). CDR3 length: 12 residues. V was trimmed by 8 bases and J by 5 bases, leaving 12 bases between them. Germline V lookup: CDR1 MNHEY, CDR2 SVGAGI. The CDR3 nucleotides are TGTGCCAGCCGGGGGGCTGGGGAGACCCAGTACTTC. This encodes CASRGAGETQYF.

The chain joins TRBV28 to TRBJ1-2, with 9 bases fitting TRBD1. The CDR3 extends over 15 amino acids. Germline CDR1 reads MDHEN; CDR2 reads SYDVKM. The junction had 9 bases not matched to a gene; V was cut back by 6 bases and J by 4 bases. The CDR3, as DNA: TGTGCCAGCAGCACACAGGGGGCGCGTCCCTATGGCTACACCTTC. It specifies CASSTQGARPYGYTF.